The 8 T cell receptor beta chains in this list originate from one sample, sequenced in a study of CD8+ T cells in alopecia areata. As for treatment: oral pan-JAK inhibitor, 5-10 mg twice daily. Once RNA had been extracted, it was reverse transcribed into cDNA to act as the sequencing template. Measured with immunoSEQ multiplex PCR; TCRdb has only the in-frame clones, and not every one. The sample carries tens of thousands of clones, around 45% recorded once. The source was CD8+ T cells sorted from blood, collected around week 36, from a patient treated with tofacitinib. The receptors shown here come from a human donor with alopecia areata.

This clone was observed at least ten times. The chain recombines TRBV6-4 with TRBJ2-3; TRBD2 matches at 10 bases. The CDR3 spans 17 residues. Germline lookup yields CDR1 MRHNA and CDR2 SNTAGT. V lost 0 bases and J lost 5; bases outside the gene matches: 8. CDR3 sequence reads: CASSDSPSGSGRDTQYF. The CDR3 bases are TGTGCCAGCAGTGACTCCCCTAGCGGGAGTGGGAGAGATACGCAGTATTTT.

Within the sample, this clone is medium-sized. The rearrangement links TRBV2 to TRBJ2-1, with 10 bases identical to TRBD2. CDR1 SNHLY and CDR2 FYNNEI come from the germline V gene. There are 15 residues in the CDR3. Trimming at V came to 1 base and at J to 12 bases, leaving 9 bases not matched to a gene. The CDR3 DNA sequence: TGTGCCAGCAGTGAAGAAGGGACTAGCGACTCTCGGCAGTTCTTC. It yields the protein CASSEEGTSDSRQFF.

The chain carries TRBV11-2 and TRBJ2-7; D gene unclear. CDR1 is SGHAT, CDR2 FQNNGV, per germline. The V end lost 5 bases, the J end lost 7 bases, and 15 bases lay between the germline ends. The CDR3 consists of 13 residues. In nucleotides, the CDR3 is TGTGCCAGCAGCCGACCCCCGTTTTCGGAGCAGTACTTC. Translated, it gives CASSRPPFSEQYF.

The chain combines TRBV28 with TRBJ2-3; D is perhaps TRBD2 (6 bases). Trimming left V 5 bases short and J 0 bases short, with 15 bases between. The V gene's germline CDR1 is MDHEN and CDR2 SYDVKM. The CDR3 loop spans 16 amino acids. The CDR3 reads CASSASGTLSTDTQYF. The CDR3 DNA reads TGTGCCAGCAGTGCTTCCGGGACTTTGAGCACAGATACGCAGTATTTT.

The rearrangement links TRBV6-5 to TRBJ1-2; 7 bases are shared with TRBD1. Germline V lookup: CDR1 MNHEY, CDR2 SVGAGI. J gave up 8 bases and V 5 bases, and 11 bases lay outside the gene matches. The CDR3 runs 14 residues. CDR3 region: CASSKTGGGVGYTF. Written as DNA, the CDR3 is TGTGCCAGCAGTAAAACCGGAGGGGGCGTGGGCTACACCTTC.

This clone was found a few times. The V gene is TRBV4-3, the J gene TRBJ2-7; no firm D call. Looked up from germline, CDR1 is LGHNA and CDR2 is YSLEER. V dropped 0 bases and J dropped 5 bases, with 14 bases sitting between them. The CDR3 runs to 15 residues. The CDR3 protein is CASSQDLLRRDEQYF. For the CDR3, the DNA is TGCGCCAGCAGCCAAGACCTACTGCGCCGGGACGAGCAGTACTTC.

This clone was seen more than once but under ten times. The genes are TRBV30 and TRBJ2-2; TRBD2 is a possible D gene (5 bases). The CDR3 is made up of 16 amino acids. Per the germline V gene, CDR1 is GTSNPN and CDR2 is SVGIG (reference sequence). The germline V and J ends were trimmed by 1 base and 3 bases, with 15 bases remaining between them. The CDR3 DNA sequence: TGTGCCTGGAGTGGTCGCGCTAGCTTGTACACCGGGGAGCTGTTTTTT. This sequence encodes CAWSGRASLYTGELFF.

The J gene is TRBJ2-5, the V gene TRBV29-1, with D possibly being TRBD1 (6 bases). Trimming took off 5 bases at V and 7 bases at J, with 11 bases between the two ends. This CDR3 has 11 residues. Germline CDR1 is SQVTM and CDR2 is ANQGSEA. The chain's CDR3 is CSVYRVGTQYF. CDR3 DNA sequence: TGCAGCGTTTACAGGGTGGGGACCCAGTACTTC.